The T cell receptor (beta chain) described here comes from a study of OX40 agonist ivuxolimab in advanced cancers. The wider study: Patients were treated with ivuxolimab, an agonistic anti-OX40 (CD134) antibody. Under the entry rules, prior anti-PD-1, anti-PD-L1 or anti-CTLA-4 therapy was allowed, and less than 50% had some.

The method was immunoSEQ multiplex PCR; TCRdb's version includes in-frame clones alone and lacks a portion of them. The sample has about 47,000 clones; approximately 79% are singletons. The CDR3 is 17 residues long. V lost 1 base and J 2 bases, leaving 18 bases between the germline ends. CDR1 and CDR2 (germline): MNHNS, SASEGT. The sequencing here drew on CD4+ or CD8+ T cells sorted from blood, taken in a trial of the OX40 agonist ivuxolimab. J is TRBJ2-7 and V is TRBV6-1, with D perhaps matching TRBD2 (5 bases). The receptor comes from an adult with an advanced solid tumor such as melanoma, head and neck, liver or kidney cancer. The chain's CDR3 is CASSEGRIGQPPYEQYF. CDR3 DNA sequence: TGTGCCAGCAGTGAAGGGAGGATAGGGCAGCCTCCCTACGAGCAGTACTTC.